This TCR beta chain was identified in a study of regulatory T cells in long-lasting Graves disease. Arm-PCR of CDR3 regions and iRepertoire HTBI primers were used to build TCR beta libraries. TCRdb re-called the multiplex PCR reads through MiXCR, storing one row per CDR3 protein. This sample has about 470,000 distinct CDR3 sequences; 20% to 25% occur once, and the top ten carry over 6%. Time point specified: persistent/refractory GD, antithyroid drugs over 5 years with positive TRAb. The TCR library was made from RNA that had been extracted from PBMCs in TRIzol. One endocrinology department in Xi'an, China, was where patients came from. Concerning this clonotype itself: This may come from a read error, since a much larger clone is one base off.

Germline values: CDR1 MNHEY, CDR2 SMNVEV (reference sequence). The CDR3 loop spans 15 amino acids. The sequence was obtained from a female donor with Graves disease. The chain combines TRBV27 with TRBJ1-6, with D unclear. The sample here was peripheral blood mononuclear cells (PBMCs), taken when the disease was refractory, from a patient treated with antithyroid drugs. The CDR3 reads CASSLGVGDNSPLNF. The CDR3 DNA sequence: TGTGCCAGCAGTTTAGGCGTCGGGGATAATTCACCCCTCAACTTT.